Given below is one TCR beta chain in context. This CDR3 is 13 amino acids long. Trimming left V 3 bases short and J 2 bases short, with 7 bases between. Germline CDR1 is MNHNS and CDR2 is SASEGT. Stated time point: after dendritic cell vaccination, including at tumor progression/relapse. The data derive from a study of glioma-infiltrating T cells after dendritic cell vaccination. Libraries were prepared by immunoSEQ multiplex PCR; TCRdb keeps only in-frame clonotypes and omits some of them. There are 90,000 to 140,000 clones in the sample; nearly 90% occur only once, and 2.5% to 3% lies in the top ten.

This chain links TRBV6-1 with TRBJ2-5, with D uncertain. Source: blood, taken after dendritic cell vaccination. The sequence was obtained from a human donor with glioblastoma. CDR3 residues: CASSDPVQETQYF. CDR3 nucleotides: TGTGCCAGCAGTGACCCAGTTCAAGAGACCCAGTACTTC.